The clone carrying this TCR beta chain appeared many times. The target antigen is unknown. cDNA synthesis was performed by 5'RACE with 10-nucleotide random UMIs. TCRdb itself ran the 5' RACE reads through MiXCR, one entry per CDR3 protein. The data hold some 86,000 distinct CDR3 sequences, with just over 2.5% observed a single time. This specimen comes from a study of neurological immune-mediated disorders. Study-wide results and caveats: In HTLV-1-associated myelopathy, TCR clonal expansion was greatest, whereas multiple sclerosis had the least, falling below healthy controls.

The CDR3 is made up of 17 amino acids. The germline V gene has CDR1 MGHDK and CDR2 SYGVNS. V lost 2 bases to trimming and J lost 6 bases, with 19 bases between them. The origin of this receptor is a woman aged 25 to 39 with multiple sclerosis. The material sequenced was PBMCs. The chain combines TRBV25-1 with TRBJ2-2; maybe TRBD2 (6 bases). CDR3 DNA: TGTGCCAGCAGTGAAATGCACCGATTGGAGGGGTCCGGGGAGCTGTTTTTT. Translation gives CASSEMHRLEGSGELFF.